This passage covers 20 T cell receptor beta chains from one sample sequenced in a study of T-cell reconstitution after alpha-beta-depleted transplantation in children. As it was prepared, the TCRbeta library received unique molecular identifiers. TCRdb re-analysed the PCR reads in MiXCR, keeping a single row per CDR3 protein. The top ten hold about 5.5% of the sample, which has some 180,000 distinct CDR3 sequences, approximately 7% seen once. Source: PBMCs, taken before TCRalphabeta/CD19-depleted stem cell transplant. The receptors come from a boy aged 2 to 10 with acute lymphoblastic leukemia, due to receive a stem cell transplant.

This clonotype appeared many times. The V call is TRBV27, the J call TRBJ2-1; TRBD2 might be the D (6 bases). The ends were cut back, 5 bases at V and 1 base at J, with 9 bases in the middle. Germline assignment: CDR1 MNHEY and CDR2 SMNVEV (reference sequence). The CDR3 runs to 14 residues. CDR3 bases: TGTGCCAGCAGTATGGGGGGATCCTACAATGAGCAGTTCTTC. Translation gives CASSMGGSYNEQFF.

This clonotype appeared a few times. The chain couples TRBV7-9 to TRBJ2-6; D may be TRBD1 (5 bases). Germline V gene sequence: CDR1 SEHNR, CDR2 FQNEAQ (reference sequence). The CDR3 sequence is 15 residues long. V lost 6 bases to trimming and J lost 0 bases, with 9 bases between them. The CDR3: CASRADSSGANVLTF. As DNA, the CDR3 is TGTGCCAGCAGGGCAGACAGCTCTGGGGCCAACGTCCTGACTTTC.

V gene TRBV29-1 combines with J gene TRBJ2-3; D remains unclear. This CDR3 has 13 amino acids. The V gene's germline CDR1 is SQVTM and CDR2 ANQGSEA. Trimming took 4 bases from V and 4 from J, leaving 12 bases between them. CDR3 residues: CSVVRPSADTQYF. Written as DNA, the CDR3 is TGCAGCGTTGTACGCCCCTCCGCAGATACGCAGTATTTT.

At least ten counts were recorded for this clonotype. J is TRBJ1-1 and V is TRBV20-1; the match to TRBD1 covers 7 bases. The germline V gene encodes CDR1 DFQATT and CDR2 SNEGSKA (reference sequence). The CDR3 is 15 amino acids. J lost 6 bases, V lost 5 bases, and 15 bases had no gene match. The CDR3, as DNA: TGCAGTGCTCCAAGGACAGGAAATCCCCGGGCTGAAGCTTTCTTT. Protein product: CSAPRTGNPRAEAFF.

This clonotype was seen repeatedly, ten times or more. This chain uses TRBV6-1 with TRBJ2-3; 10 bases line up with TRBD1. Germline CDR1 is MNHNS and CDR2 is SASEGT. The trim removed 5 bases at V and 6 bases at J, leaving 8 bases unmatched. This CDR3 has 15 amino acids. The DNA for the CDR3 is TGTGCCAGCAGTACGGGACAGGGGCTTTTCGATACGCAGTATTTT. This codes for CASSTGQGLFDTQYF.

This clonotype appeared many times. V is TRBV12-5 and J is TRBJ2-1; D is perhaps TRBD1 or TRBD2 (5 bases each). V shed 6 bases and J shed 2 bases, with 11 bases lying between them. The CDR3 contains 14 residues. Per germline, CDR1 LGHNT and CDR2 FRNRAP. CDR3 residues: CASGLGTTYNEQFF. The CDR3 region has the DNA TGTGCTAGTGGGCTAGGGACCACCTACAATGAGCAGTTCTTC.

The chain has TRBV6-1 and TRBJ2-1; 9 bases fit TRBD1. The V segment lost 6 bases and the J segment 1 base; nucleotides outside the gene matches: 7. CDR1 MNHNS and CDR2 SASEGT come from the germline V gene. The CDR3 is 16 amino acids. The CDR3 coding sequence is TGTGCCAGCAGCCCGCGGGGGACAGGGTCCTACAATGAGCAGTTCTTC. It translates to CASSPRGTGSYNEQFF.

The chain's CDR3 is CASSYPLSYEQYF. The CDR3 nucleotides read TGTGCCAGCAGTTACCCACTATCCTACGAGCAGTACTTC. The chain recombines TRBV6-2 or TRBV6-3 with TRBJ2-7; no clear D gene. Looked up from germline, CDR1 is MNHEY and CDR2 is SVGEGT. The CDR3 length is 13 residues. Trimming removed 2 bases at V and 1 base at J, with 6 bases between.

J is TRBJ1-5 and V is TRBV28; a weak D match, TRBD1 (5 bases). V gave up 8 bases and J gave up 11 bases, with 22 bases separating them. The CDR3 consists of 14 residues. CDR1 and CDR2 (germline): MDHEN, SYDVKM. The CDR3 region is CASAGGVNMVSQHF. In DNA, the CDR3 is TGTGCCAGCGCCGGGGGAGTGAATATGGTGTCCCAGCATTTT.

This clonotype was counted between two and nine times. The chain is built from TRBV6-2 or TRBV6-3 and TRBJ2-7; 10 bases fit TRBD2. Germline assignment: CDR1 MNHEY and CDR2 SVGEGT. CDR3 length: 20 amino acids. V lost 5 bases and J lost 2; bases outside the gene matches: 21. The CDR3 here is CASSPRLQRGGLLTAYEQYF. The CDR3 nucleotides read TGTGCCAGCAGTCCCCGATTGCAGCGGGGGGGCCTGTTGACTGCCTACGAGCAGTACTTC.

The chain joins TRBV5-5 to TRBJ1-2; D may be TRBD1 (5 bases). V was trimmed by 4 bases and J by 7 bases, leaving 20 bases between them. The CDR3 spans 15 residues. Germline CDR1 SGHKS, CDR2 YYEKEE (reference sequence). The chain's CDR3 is CASSPPGQGAAGYTF. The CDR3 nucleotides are TGTGCCAGCAGCCCCCCCGGTCAAGGGGCAGCTGGCTACACCTTC.

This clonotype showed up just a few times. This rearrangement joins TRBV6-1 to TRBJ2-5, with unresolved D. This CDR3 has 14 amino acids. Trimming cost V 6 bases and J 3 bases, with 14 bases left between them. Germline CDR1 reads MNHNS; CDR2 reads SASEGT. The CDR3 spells CASSPVRSEETQYF. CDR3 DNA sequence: TGTGCCAGCAGCCCGGTGAGGTCAGAAGAGACCCAGTACTTC.

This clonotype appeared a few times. The CDR3 here is CSARDRQLNQPQHF. Here the CDR3 DNA reads TGCAGTGCTAGAGATCGGCAGCTCAATCAGCCCCAGCATTTT. V and J are TRBV20-1 and TRBJ1-5, with D unresolved. The germline V gene has CDR1 DFQATT and CDR2 SNEGSKA (reference sequence). Trimming cost V 0 bases and J 3 bases, with 9 bases left between them. The CDR3 sequence is 14 residues long.

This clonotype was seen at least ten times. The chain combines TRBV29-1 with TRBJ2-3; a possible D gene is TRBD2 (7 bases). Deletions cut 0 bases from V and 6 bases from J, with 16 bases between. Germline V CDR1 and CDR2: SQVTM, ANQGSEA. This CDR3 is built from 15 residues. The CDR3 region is CSVEDSGRGGDTQYF. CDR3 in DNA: TGCAGCGTTGAAGATTCGGGTAGGGGGGGGGATACGCAGTATTTT.

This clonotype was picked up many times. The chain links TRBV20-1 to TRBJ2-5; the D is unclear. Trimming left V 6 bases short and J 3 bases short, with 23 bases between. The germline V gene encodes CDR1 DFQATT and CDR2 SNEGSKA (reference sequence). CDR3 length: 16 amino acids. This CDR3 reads CSALKSLTDREETQYF. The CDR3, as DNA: TGCAGTGCATTAAAAAGCTTGACGGACCGAGAAGAGACCCAGTACTTC.

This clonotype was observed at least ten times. The DNA of the CDR3 is TGTGCCAGCAGCTTAGCGAGGGGCCAAGAGACCCAGTACTTC. Translating gives CASSLARGQETQYF. This chain connects TRBV7-9 to TRBJ2-5, with D perhaps matching TRBD1 or TRBD2 (5 bases each). There are 14 residues in the CDR3. Between the trimmed V and J ends, which lost 0 bases and 1 base, there was a span of 6 bases. Germline loops: CDR1 SEHNR, CDR2 FQNEAQ (reference sequence).

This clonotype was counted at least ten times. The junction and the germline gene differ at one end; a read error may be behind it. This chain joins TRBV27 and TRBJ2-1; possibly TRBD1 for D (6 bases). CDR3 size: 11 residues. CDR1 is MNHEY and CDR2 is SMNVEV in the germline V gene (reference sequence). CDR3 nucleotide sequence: TGTGCCAGCCGAACAACAGGGTCCGAAATCTTC. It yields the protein CASRTTGSEIF.

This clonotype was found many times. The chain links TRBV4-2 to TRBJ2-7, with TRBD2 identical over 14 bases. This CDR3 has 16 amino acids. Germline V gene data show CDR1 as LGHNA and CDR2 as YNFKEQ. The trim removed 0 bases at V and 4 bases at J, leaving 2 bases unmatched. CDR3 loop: CASSQDGTSGSYEQYF. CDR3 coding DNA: TGTGCCAGCAGCCAAGACGGGACTAGCGGGAGTTACGAGCAGTACTTC.

CDR3 sequence reads: CATRGTIEETQYF. The CDR3 bases are TGTGCCACCAGGGGGACTATAGAAGAGACCCAGTACTTC. The chain recombines TRBV10-3 with TRBJ2-5, with D perhaps being TRBD1 or TRBD2 (7 bases each). The CDR3 loop spans 13 amino acids. CDR1 ENHRY and CDR2 SYGVKD come from the germline V gene. Trimming took 10 bases from V and 3 from J, leaving 15 bases between them.

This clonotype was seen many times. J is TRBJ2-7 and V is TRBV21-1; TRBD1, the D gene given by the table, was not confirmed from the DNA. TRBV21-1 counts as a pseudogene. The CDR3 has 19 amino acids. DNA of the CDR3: TGTGCCAGCAGCAAGACTCAGTTTGACAGGGGTCAGAATGTCTACGAGCAGTACTTC. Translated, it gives CASSKTQFDRGQNVYEQYF.